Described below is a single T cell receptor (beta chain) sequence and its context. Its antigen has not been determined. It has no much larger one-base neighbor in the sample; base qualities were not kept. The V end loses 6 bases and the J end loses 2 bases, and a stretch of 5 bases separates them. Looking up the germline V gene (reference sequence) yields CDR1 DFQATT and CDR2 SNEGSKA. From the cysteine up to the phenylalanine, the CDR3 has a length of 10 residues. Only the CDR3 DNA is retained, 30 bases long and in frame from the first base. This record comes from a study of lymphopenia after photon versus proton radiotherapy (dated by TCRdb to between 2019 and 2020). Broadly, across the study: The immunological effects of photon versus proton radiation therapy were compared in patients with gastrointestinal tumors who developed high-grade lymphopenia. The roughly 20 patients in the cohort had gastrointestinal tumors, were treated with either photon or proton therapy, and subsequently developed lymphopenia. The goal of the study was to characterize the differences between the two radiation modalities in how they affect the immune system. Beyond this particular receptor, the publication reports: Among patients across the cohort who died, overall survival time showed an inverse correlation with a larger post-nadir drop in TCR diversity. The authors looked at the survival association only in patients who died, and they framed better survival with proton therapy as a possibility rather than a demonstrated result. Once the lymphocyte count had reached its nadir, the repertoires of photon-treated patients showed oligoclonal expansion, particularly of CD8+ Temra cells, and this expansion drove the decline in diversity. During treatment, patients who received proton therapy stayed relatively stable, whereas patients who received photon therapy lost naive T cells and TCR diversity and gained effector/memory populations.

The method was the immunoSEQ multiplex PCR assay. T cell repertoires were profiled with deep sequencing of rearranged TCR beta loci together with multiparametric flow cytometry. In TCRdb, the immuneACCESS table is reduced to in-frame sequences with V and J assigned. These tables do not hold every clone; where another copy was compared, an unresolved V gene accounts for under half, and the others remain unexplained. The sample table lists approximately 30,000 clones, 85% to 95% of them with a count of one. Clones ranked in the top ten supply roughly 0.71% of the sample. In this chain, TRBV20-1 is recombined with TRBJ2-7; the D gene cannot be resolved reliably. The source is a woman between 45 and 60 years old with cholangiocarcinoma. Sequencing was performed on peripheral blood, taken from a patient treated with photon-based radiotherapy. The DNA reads TGCAGTGCCGGACCCTACGAGCAGTACTTC. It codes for CSAGPYEQYF.